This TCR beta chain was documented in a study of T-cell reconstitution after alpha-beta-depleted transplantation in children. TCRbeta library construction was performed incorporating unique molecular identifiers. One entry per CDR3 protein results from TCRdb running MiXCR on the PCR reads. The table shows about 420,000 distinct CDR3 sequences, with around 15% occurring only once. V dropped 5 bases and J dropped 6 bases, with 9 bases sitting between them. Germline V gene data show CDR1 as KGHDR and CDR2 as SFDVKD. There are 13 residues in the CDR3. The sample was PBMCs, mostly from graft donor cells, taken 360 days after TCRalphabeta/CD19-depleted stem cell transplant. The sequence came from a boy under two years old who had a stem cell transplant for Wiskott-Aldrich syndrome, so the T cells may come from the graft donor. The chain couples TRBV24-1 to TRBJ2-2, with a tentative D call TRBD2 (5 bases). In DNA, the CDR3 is TGTGCCACCAGTGGGGCTAGCTCCGGGGAGCTGTTTTTT. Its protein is CATSGASSGELFF.